This TCR beta chain was documented in a study of long-term antiretroviral therapy in people with HIV. CDR3 length: 13 amino acids. The V end was cut by 4 bases, the J end by 7 bases, with 14 bases between. CDR1 and CDR2 (germline): SEHNR, FQNEAQ (reference sequence). Regarding the study as a whole: The study found that diversity rose after ART but stayed below transplant donor controls. Blood dates from the mid-2000s to the late 2010s, possibly under older ART regimens.

Sequencing relied on immunoSEQ assay v3.0, run at survey level. Profiled with immunoSEQ multiplex PCR; TCRdb holds only in-frame clones, not every one. The sample yields about 9,100 clones, over 65% seen once. There was at least one pre-ART PBMC sample for each donor, plus at least two post-ART PBMC samples. Samples held 1-10 million cryopreserved PBMC before DNA extraction. Of note for this clone: Its target is not known.

The chain employs TRBV7-9 and TRBJ2-7; tentatively, D is TRBD2 (6 bases). This specimen consisted of unsorted PBMCs, obtained 0.4 years before starting antiretroviral therapy. This TCR was recovered from a man aged 30 to 45 with HIV. This CDR3 is CASSSGGPGEQYF. The CDR3 coding sequence is TGTGCCAGCAGCTCCGGGGGTCCGGGAGAGCAGTACTTC.